This TCR beta chain was obtained from a study of blood T cells in healthy people across ages. Whole-study context: Capturing about one barcoded beta molecule per two T cells was achieved by template switching.

Notes on the study in general: Naive T cell percentage by flow cytometry tracked strongly with beta diversity. Bulk PBMC profiling left naive and antigen-experienced comparisons inconclusive.

A second PCR of about 6 to 11 cycles used a sample-barcoded 5' primer and a J-beta primer mix. CDR3-containing paired-end reads numbering at least 2.5 million came from each sample. TCRdb redid the calling of the 5' RACE reads with MiXCR, one entry per CDR3 protein. The profile shows 1,800,000 or so distinct CDR3 sequences, roughly two fifths of them singletons. Germline V CDR1 and CDR2: SQVTM, ANQGSEA. V lost 5 bases and J lost 3, with 9 bases in between. The length of the CDR3 is 12 residues. This clonotype was counted ten times or more. The antigen remains undetermined. This chain joins TRBV29-1 and TRBJ2-3; unclear D gene. This clonotype was obtained from a human donor in good health. The sequenced material came from blood. As DNA, the CDR3 is TGCAGCGTTAGGCCGATTACAGATACGCAGTATTTT. Its translation: CSVRPITDTQYF.